This entry lists 20 T cell receptor beta chains sequenced from one sample in a study of cytomegalovirus exposure and HLA in healthy donors. The PCR made use of 60 Vbeta and 13 Jbeta primers. Sequencing was performed with immunoSEQ multiplex PCR; in TCRdb, only in-frame clones are kept and a portion is missing. The sample consists of 210,000 or so clones, just under 80% of them appearing once. The specimen sequenced was PBMCs. All receptors derive from a boy aged 5-17 years in good health and CMV-seronegative.

The V gene is TRBV9, the J gene TRBJ1-1; no firm D call. The CDR3 has 13 residues. V was trimmed by 0 bases and J by 1 base, leaving 4 bases between them. The germline V gene encodes CDR1 SGDLS and CDR2 YYNGEE. Here the CDR3 reads CASSVVQNTEAFF. The CDR3 DNA is TGTGCCAGCAGCGTAGTCCAGAACACTGAAGCTTTCTTT.

This chain connects TRBV9 to TRBJ2-7; 10 bases fit TRBD2. Germline-derived CDR1 and CDR2 are SGDLS and YYNGEE. This CDR3 is 16 amino acids long. Losses at the gene ends were 4 bases for V and 3 bases for J; bases not matched to a gene: 10. Written as DNA, the CDR3 is TGTGCCAGCAGCCCCCGAGGGCTAGCGGGGGTCTACGAGCAGTACTTC. Its protein product is CASSPRGLAGVYEQYF.

The genes are TRBV19 and TRBJ1-2; 9 nucleotides line up with TRBD1. CDR3 length equals 15 residues. Losses at the gene ends were 5 bases for V and 0 bases for J; bases not matched to a gene: 4. Germline loops: CDR1 LNHDA, CDR2 SQIVND (reference sequence). The DNA for the CDR3 is TGTGCCAGTAGTTCGGGACAGGGTGCTAACTATGGCTACACCTTC. Its translation: CASSSGQGANYGYTF.

This chain links TRBV7-9 with TRBJ2-3; 8 bases map to TRBD2. There are 16 residues in the CDR3. After removal of 5 bases from V and 0 bases from J, the junction contained 7 bases not matched to a gene. Looked up from germline, CDR1 is SEHNR and CDR2 is FQNEAQ (reference sequence). The CDR3 sequence: CASSPGGGLSTDTQYF. CDR3 DNA sequence: TGTGCCAGCAGCCCCGGCGGGGGGCTAAGCACAGATACGCAGTATTTT.

V and J are TRBV6-1 and TRBJ1-6; no clear D. CDR1 MNHNS and CDR2 SASEGT come from the germline V gene. The V end lost 2 bases, the J end lost 3 bases, and 8 bases lay between the germline ends. This CDR3 comprises 15 residues. This CDR3 reads CASSELEGYNSPLHF. The DNA for the CDR3 is TGTGCCAGCAGTGAATTGGAGGGCTATAATTCACCCCTCCACTTT.

This clone turned up a few times. V is TRBV29-1 and J is TRBJ1-3, with D possibly TRBD1 on 5 matching bases. The CDR3 is 13 amino acids. V lost 3 bases, J lost 0 bases, and 6 bases lay in between. Per the germline V gene, CDR1 is SQVTM and CDR2 is ANQGSEA. CDR3 sequence: CSVETDSGNTIYF. In nucleotides, the CDR3 is TGCAGCGTTGAGACAGACTCTGGAAACACCATATATTTT.

This chain uses TRBV2 with TRBJ1-2, with a tentative D call TRBD1 (6 bases). Germline V lookup: CDR1 SNHLY, CDR2 FYNNEI. The CDR3 runs to 13 residues. V was trimmed by 7 bases and J by 8 bases, leaving 17 bases between them. CDR3 coding DNA: TGTGCCAGCACTAGGGGGGGGGCTTGCGGCTACACCTTC. It translates to CASTRGGACGYTF.

This chain links TRBV11-2 with TRBJ1-4; D gene ambiguous. The germline V and J ends were trimmed by 1 base and 3 bases, with 12 bases remaining between them. The CDR3 is 16 residues long. Germline loops: CDR1 SGHAT, CDR2 FQNNGV. CDR3 DNA sequence: TGTGCCAGCAGCTTAGCCGGTAGTGATCCTAATGAAAAACTGTTTTTT. Encoded protein: CASSLAGSDPNEKLFF.

This clone came up a few times. The V gene is TRBV2, the J gene TRBJ1-6; the D gene is possibly TRBD1 (5 bases). Germline lookup yields CDR1 SNHLY and CDR2 FYNNEI. The CDR3 length is 14 residues. V shed 3 bases and J shed 9 bases, with 12 bases lying between them. The CDR3 DNA is TGTGCCAGCAGTGACCGTACAGGTGTTTCACCCCTCCACTTT. Its protein product is CASSDRTGVSPLHF.

The genes are TRBV1 and TRBJ2-3; TRBD2 is taken as the D call from the table, unchecked against the DNA. TRBV1 is a known pseudogene. The CDR3 runs 14 residues. Written as DNA, the CDR3 is TGCACCAGCAATGGGATAGCGGGCGCAGATACGCAGTATTTT. Encoded protein: CTSNGIAGADTQYF.

The V gene is TRBV9, the J gene TRBJ2-7; D not resolved. CDR3 length: 15 residues. Trimming took off 0 bases at V and 1 base at J, with 11 bases between the two ends. Per the germline V gene, CDR1 is SGDLS and CDR2 is YYNGEE. CDR3 in amino acids: CASSVAPGTSYEQYF. In nucleotides, the CDR3 is TGTGCCAGCAGCGTAGCTCCAGGTACATCCTACGAGCAGTACTTC. Complete variable domain (other parts from reference TRBV9 and TRBJ2-7): DSGVTQTPKHLITATGQRVTLRCSPRSGDLSVYWYQQSLDQGLQFLIQYYNGEERAKGNILERFSAQQFPDLHSELNLSSLELGDSALYFCASSVAPGTSYEQYFGPGTRLTVT.

The chain employs TRBV7-2 and TRBJ2-1; D is possibly TRBD1 (6 bases). This CDR3 has 14 amino acids. Trimming took off 3 bases at V and 9 bases at J, with 15 bases between the two ends. Germline lookup yields CDR1 SGHTA and CDR2 FQGNSA. CDR3 in amino acids: CASSLVQGSTEQFF. In DNA form, the CDR3 reads TGTGCCAGCAGCTTGGTCCAGGGGTCTACTGAGCAGTTCTTC. The full variable domain, its missing parts supplied by reference TRBV7-2 and TRBJ2-1, is GAGVSQSPSNKVTEKGKDVELRCDPISGHTALYWYRQSLGQGLEFLIYFQGNSAPDKSGLPSDRFSAERTGGSVSTLTIQRTQQEDSAVYLCASSLVQGSTEQFFGPGTRLTVL.

This clone was detected only a few times. Other DNA variants within this sample encode the same CDR3. This chain links TRBV6-5 with TRBJ1-1, with TRBD1 identical over 7 bases. Losses at the gene ends were 6 bases for V and 2 bases for J; bases not matched to a gene: 3. CDR3 size: 13 residues. CDR1 and CDR2 (germline): MNHEY, SVGAGI. CDR3 sequence reads: CASRRQGNTEAFF. The CDR3 DNA reads as TGTGCCAGCAGGAGACAGGGAAACACTGAAGCTTTCTTT.

The J gene is TRBJ1-4, the V gene TRBV18; no clear D gene. The CDR3 consists of 13 residues. Trimming removed 1 base at V and 4 bases at J, with 4 bases between. The germline CDR1 and CDR2 sequences are KGHSH and LQKENI. CDR3 in amino acids: CASSPLLNEKLFF. The CDR3, as DNA: TGTGCCAGCTCACCACTCCTTAATGAAAAACTGTTTTTT.

This chain uses TRBV11-2 with TRBJ1-1; TRBD1 matches at 9 bases. This CDR3 is built from 13 residues. Germline CDR1 is SGHAT and CDR2 is FQNNGV. The trim removed 4 bases at V and 11 bases at J, leaving 8 bases unmatched. The CDR3 spells CASSSGTGWKAFF. CDR3 coding DNA: TGTGCCAGCAGCTCAGGGACAGGGTGGAAGGCTTTCTTT.

The chain recombines TRBV11-2 with TRBJ1-2; the D is unclear. The CDR3 sequence is 13 residues long. V was cut by 5 bases and J by 3 bases, with 10 bases left in between. Per germline, CDR1 SGHAT and CDR2 FQNNGV. The CDR3 sequence is CASSPLRDYGYTF. The CDR3 DNA sequence: TGTGCCAGCAGCCCTTTGAGAGACTATGGCTACACCTTC.

This chain links TRBV5-1 with TRBJ2-5; weak D call: TRBD2 (5 bases). The closer fit of TRBJ2-7 to the DNA end suggests the J call may be wrong. Germline CDR1 SGHRS, CDR2 YFSETQ. The CDR3 is made up of 15 amino acids. The CDR3 region has the DNA TGCGCCAGCAGCTTGGAATCGGGCGGGCCGTACGAGCAGTACTTC. Protein: CASSLESGGPYEQYF.

J is TRBJ1-6 and V is TRBV19; 7 bases agree with TRBD1. Looked up from germline, CDR1 is LNHDA and CDR2 is SQIVND (reference sequence). The CDR3 contains 13 residues. The V segment lost 4 bases and the J segment 13 bases; nucleotides outside the gene matches: 7. DNA for the CDR3: TGTGCCAGTAGTACGGAGGACAGGCTCCCCCTCCACTTT. Amino acid sequence: CASSTEDRLPLHF. Combining the CDR3 with reference TRBV19 and TRBJ1-6 gives the whole variable domain DGGITQSPKYLFRKEGQNVTLSCEQNLNHDAMYWYRQDPGQGLRLIYYSQIVNDFQKGDIAEGYSVSREKKESFPLTVTSAQKNPTAFYLCASSTEDRLPLHFGNGTRLTVT.

V usage is TRBV19 and J usage is TRBJ1-4; the D gene is possibly TRBD1 (6 bases). Germline V gene lookup returns CDR1 LNHDA and CDR2 SQIVND (reference sequence). V was trimmed by 10 bases and J by 7 bases, leaving 19 bases between them. The CDR3 sequence is 14 residues long. CDR3 region: CATMGPGVGEKLFF. CDR3 coding DNA: TGTGCCACGATGGGCCCAGGGGTTGGTGAAAAACTGTTTTTT. The full variable domain, rest sourced from reference TRBV19 and TRBJ1-4, is DGGITQSPKYLFRKEGQNVTLSCEQNLNHDAMYWYRQDPGQGLRLIYYSQIVNDFQKGDIAEGYSVSREKKESFPLTVTSAQKNPTAFYLCATMGPGVGEKLFFGSGTQLSVL.

The chain links TRBV5-1 to TRBJ2-1, with a weak D call TRBD1 (7 bases). The CDR3 extends over 14 amino acids. Trimming removed 4 bases at V and 6 bases at J, with 14 bases between. Germline V CDR1 and CDR2: SGHRS, YFSETQ. The CDR3 DNA is TGCGCCAGCAGCGATGCGCAGGGGGGCAATGAGCAGTTCTTC. Its protein product is CASSDAQGGNEQFF.